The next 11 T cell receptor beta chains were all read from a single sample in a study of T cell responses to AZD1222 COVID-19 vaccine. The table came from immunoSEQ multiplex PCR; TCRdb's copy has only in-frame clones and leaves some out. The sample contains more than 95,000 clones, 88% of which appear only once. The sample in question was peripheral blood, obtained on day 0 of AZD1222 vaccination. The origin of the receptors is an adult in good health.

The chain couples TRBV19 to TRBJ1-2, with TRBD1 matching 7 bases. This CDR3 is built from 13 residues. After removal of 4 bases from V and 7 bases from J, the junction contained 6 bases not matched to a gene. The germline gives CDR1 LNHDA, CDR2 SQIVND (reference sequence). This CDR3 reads CASSTGTALGYTF. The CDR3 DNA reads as TGTGCCAGTAGTACCGGGACAGCTCTTGGCTACACCTTC.

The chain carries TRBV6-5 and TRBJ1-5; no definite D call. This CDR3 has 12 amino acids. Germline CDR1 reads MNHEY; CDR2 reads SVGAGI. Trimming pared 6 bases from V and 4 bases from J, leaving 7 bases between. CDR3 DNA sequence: TGTGCCAGCAGGGTCCTAAATCAGCCCCAGCATTTT. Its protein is CASRVLNQPQHF.

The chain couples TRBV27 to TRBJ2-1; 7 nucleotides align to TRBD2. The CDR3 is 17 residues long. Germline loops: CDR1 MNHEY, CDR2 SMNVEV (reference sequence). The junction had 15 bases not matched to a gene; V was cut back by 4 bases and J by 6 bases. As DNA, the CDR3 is TGTGCCAGCAGTTCTCGCCGGGTGGGGGGGTACTTCAATGAGCAGTTCTTC. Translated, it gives CASSSRRVGGYFNEQFF.

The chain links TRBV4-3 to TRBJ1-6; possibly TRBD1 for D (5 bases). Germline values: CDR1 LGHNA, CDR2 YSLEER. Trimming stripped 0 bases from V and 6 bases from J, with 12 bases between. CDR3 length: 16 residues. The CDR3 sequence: CASSQDVAQGNSPLHF. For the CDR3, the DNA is TGCGCCAGCAGCCAAGATGTGGCCCAGGGTAATTCACCCCTCCACTTT.

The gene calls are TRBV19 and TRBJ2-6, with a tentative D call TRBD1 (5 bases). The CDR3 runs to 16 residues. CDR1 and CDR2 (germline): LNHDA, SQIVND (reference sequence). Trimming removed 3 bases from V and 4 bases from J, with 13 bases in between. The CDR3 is CASSIQGLRGANVLTF. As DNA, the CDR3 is TGTGCCAGTAGTATCCAGGGTCTTCGAGGGGCCAACGTCCTGACTTTC.

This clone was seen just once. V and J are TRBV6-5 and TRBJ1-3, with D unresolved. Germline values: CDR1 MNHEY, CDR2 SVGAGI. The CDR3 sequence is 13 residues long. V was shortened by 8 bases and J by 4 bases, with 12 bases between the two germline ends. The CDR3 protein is CASEASTGNTIYF. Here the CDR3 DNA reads TGTGCCAGCGAGGCCTCGACAGGAAACACCATATATTTT.

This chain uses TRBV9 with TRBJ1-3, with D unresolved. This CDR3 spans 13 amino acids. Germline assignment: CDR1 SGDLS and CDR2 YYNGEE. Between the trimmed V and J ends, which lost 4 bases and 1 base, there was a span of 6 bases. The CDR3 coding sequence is TGTGCCAGCAGCCCCCCATCTGGAAACACCATATATTTT. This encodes CASSPPSGNTIYF. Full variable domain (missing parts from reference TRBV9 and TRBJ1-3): DSGVTQTPKHLITATGQRVTLRCSPRSGDLSVYWYQQSLDQGLQFLIQYYNGEERAKGNILERFSAQQFPDLHSELNLSSLELGDSALYFCASSPPSGNTIYFGEGSWLTVV.

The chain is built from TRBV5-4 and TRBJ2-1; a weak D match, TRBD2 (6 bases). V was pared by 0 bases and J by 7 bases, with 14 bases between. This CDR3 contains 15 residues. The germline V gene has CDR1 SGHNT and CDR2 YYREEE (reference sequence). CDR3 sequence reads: CASSLARGSGNEQFF. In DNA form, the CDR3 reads TGTGCCAGCAGCTTGGCCCGGGGGAGCGGTAATGAGCAGTTCTTC.

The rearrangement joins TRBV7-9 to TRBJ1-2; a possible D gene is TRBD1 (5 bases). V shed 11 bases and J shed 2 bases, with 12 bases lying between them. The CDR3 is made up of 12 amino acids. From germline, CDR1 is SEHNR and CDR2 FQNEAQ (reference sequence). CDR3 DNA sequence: TGTGCCGGGGGGGGACCGAACTATGGCTACACCTTC. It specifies CAGGGPNYGYTF.

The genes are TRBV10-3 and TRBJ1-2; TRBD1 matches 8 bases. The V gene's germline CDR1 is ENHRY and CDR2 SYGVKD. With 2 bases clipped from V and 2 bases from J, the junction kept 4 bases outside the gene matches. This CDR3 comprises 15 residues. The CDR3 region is CAISEGQGTNYGYTF. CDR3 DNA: TGTGCCATCAGTGAGGGACAGGGAACCAACTATGGCTACACCTTC.

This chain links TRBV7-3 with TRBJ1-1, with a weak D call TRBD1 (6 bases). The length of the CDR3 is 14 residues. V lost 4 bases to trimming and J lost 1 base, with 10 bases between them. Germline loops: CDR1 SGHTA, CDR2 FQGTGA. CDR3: CASSSQGRNTEAFF. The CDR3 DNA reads TGTGCCAGCAGCTCCCAGGGGCGGAACACTGAAGCTTTCTTT.